This TCR beta chain was sequenced in a study of human versus mouse CDR3 diversity and MHC coevolution. Study-wide background: immunoSEQ was reported to reach one in 200,000 T cells sensitivity. General study results and limits: The lowest clonal inequality scores came from most of the three human donors.

Only in-frame clones appear in the TCRdb table, and some are missing; sequencing was by immunoSEQ multiplex PCR. The sample consists of just under 60,000 clones, about 94% of them appearing once. Trimming stripped 4 bases from V and 13 bases from J, with 19 bases between. The CDR3 spans 13 residues. Germline assignment: CDR1 SGHAT and CDR2 FQNNGV. Details on this clone: No antigen is known for it.

This TCR derives from a person between 55 and 69 years old in good health. This chain joins TRBV11-2 and TRBJ1-2, with D possibly being TRBD1 (5 bases). The sample taken for sequencing was naive CD4+ T cells from blood. Specified subset: CD45RO-negative CD62L-positive naive CD4 T cells. The CDR3 DNA is TGTGCCAGCAGCTCCCCCGGGGGGGTTCTACTCACCTTC. Translation gives CASSSPGGVLLTF.